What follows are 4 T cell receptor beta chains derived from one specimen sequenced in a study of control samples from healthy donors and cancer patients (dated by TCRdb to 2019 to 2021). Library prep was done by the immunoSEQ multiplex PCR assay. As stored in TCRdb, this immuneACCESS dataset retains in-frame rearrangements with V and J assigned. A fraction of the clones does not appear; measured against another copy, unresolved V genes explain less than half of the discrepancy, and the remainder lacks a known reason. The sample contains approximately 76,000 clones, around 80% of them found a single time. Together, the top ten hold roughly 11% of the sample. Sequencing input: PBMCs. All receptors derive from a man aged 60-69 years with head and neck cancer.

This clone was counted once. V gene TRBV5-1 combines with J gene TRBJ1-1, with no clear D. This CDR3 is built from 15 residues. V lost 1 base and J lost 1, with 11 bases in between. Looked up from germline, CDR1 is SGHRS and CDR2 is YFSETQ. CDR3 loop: CASSLSGVGNTEAFF. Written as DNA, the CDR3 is TGCGCCAGCAGCTTGTCGGGTGTGGGGAACACTGAAGCTTTCTTT. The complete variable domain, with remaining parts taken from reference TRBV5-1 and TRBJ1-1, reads KAGVTQTPRYLIKTRGQQVTLSCSPISGHRSVSWYQQTPGQGLQFLFEYFSETQRNKGNFPGRFSGRQFSNSRSEMNVSTLELGDSALYLCASSLSGVGNTEAFFGQGTRLTVV.

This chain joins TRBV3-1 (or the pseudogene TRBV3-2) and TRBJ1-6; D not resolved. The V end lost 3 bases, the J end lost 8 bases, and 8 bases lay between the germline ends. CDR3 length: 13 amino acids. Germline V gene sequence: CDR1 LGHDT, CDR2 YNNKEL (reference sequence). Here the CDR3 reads CASSHHSDSPLHF. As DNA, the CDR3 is TGTGCCAGCAGCCATCACTCCGATTCACCCCTCCACTTT.

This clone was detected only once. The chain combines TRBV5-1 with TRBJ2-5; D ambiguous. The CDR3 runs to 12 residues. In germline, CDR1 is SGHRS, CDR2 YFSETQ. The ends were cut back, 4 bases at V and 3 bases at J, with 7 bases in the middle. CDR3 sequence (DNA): TGCGCCAGCAGCCCCTCAGAAGAGACCCAGTACTTC. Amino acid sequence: CASSPSEETQYF.

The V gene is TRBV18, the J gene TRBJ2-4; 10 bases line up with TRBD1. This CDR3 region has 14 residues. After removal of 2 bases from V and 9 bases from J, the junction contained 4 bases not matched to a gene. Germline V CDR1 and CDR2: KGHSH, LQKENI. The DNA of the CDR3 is TGTGCCAGCTCACCAGAGACAGGGGGCGGCATTCAGTACTTC. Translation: CASSPETGGGIQYF.